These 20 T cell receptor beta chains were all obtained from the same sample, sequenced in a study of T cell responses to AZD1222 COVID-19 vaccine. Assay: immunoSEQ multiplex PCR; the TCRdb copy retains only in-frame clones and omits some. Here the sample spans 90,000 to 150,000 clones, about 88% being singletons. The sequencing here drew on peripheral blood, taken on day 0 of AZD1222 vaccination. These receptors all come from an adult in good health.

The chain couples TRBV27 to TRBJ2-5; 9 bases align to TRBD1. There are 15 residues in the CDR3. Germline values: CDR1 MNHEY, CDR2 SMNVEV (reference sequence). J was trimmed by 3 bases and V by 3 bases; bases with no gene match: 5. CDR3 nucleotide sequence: TGTGCCAGCAGTTTGGGCGGGGACAGGGAAGAGACCCAGTACTTC. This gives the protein CASSLGGDREETQYF.

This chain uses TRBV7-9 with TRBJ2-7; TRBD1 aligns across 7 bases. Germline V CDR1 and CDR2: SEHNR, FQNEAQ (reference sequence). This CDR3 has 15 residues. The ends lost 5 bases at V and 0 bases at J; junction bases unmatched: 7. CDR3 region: CASSPETGYSYEQYF. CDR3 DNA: TGTGCCAGCAGCCCAGAGACAGGGTACTCCTACGAGCAGTACTTC.

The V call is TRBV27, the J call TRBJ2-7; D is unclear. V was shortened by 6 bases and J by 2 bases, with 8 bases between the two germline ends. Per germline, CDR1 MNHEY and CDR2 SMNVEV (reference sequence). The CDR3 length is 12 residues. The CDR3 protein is CASSNSAYEQYF. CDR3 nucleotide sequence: TGTGCCAGCAGCAACTCAGCCTACGAGCAGTACTTC.

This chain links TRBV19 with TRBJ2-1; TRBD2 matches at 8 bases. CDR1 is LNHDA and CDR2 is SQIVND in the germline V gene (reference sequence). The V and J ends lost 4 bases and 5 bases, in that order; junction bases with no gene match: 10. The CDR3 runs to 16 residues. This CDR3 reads CASSTRDSGSNNEQFF. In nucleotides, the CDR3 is TGTGCCAGTAGTACCCGAGACAGCGGGAGTAACAATGAGCAGTTCTTC.

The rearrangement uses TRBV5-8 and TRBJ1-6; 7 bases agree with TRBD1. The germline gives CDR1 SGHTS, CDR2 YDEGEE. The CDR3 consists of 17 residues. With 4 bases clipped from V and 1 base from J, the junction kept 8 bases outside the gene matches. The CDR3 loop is CASSRPTGHSYNSPLHF. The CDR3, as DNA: TGTGCCAGCAGCAGACCGACAGGGCATTCCTATAATTCACCCCTCCACTTT.

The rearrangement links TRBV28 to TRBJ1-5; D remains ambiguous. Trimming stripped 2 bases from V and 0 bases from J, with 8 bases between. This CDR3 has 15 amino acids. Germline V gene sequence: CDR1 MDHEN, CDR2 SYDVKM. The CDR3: CASSLGSDSNQPQHF. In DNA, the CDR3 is TGTGCCAGCAGTTTAGGCAGCGATAGCAATCAGCCCCAGCATTTT.

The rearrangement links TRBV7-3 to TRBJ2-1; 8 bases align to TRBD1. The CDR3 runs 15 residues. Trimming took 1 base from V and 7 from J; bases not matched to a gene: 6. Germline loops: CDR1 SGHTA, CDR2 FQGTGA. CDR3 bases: TGTGCCAGCAGCTTAAGGACAGGGTCGAAAAATGAGCAGTTCTTC. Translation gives CASSLRTGSKNEQFF. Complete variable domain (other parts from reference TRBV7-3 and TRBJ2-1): GAGVSQTPSNKVTEKGKYVELRCDPISGHTALYWYRQSLGQGPEFLIYFQGTGAADDSGLPNDRFFAVRPEGSVSTLKIQRTERGDSAVYLCASSLRTGSKNEQFFGPGTRLTVL.

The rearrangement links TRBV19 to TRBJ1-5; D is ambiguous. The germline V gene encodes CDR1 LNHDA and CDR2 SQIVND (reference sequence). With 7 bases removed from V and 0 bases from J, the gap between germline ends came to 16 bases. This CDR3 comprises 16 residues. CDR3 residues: CASTERRFYSNQPQHF. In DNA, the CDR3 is TGTGCCAGTACCGAGCGCAGGTTCTATAGCAATCAGCCCCAGCATTTT.

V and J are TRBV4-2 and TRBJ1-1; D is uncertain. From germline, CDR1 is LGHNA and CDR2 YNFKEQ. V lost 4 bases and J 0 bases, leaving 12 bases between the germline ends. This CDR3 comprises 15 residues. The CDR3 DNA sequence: TGTGCCAGCAGCCCCATCGGGGTCGTGAACACTGAAGCTTTCTTT. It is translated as CASSPIGVVNTEAFF.

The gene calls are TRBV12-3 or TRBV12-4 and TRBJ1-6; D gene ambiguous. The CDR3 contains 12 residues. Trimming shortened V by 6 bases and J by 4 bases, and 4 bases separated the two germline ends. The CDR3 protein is CASSRYNSPLHF. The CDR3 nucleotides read TGTGCCAGCAGCCGATATAATTCACCCCTCCACTTT.

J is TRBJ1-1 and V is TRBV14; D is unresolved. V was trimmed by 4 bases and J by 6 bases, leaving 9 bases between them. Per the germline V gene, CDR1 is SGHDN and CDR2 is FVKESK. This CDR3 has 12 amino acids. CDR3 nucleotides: TGTGCCAGCAGCCGGAGCCCCGCTGAAGCTTTCTTT. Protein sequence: CASSRSPAEAFF. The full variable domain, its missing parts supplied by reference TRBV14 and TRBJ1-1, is EAGVTQFPSHSVIEKGQTVTLRCDPISGHDNLYWYRRVMGKEIKFLLHFVKESKQDESGMPNNRFLAERTGGTYSTLKVQPAELEDSGVYFCASSRSPAEAFFGQGTRLTVV.

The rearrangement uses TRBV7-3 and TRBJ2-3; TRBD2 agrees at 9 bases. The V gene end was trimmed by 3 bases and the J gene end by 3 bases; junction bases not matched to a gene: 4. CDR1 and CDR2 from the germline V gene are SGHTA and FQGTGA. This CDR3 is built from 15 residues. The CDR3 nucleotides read TGTGCCAGCAGCTTTGCGGGAGGGCCGACAGATACGCAGTATTTT. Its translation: CASSFAGGPTDTQYF.

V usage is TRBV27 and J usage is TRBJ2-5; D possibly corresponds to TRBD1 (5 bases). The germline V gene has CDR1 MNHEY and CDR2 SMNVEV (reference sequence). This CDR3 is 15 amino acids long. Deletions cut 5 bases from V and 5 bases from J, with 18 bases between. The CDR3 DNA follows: TGTGCCAGCAGTCCGAAGAGACCCAAGGGGGAGACCCAGTACTTC. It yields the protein CASSPKRPKGETQYF.

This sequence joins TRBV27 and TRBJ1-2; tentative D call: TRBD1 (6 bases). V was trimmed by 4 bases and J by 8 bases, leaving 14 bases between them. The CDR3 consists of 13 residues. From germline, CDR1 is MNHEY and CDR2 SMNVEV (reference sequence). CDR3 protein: CASSYTGGAGYTF. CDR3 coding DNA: TGTGCCAGCAGTTATACTGGGGGCGCAGGCTACACCTTC.

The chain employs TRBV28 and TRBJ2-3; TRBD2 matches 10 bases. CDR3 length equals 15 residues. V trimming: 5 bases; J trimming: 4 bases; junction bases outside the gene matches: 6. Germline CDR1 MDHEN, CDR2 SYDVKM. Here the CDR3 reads CASSAVAGGADTQYF. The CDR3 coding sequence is TGTGCCAGCAGTGCCGTAGCGGGAGGTGCAGATACGCAGTATTTT.

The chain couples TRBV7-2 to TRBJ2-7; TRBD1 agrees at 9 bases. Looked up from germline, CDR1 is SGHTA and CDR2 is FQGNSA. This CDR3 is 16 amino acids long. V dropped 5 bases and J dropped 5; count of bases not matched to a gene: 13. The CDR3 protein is CASSPQGGTGFHEQYF. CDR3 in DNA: TGTGCCAGCAGCCCTCAGGGGGGGACAGGGTTCCACGAGCAGTACTTC.

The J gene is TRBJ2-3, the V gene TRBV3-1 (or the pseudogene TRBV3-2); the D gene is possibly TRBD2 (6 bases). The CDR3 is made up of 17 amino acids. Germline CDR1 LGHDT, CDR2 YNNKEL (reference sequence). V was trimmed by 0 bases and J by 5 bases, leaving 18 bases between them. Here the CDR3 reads CASSQDKWAGYKDTQYF. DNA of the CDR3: TGTGCCAGCAGCCAAGATAAGTGGGCGGGGTACAAAGATACGCAGTATTTT.

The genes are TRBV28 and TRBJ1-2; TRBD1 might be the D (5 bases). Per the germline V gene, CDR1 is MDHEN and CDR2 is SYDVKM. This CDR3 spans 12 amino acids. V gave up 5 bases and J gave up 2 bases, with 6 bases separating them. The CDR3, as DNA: TGTGCCAGCAGTCGACAGAACTATGGCTACACCTTC. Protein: CASSRQNYGYTF.

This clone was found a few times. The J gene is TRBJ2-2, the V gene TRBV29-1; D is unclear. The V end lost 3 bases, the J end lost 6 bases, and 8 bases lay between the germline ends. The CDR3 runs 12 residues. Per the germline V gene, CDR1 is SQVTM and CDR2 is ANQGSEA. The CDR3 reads CSVDRTAGELFF. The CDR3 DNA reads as TGCAGCGTTGATAGGACGGCCGGGGAGCTGTTTTTT.

The CDR3 DNA follows: TGCAGCGTGGCCCTGACAGGGTTTAGCTATGAGCAGTTCTTC. It is translated as CSVALTGFSYEQFF. The chain joins TRBV29-1 to TRBJ2-1, with 7 positions matching TRBD1. CDR1 is SQVTM, CDR2 ANQGSEA, per germline. J lost 8 bases, V lost 6 bases, and 13 bases had no gene match. The CDR3 loop spans 14 amino acids.